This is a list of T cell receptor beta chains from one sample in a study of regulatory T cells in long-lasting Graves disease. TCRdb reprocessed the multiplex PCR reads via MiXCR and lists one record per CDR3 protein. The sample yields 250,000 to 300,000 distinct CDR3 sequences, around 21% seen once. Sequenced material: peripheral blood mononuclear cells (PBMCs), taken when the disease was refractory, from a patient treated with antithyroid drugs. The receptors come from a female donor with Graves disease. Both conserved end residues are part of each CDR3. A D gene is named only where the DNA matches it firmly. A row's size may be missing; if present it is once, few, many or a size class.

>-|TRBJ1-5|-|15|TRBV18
TGTGCCAGCTCACCTAATTCGGAACTGGGCCAGCCCCAGCATTTT
CASSPNSELGQPQHF
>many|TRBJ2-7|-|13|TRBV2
TGTGCCAGCAGTGTTGGAGCGGTCTACGAGCAGTACTTC
CASSVGAVYEQYF
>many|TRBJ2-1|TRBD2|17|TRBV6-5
TGTGCCAGCAGTTACTCCCCTCCTAGCGGGATTTACAATGAGCAGTTCTTC
CASSYSPPSGIYNEQFF
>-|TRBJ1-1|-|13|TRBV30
TGTGCCTGGACTCCGGGGGTGGGGACTGAAGCTTTCTTT
CAWTPGVGTEAFF
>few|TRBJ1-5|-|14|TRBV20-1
TGCAGTGCTAGTCTGGAGGCCAGCAATCAGCCCCAGCATTTT
CSASLEASNQPQHF
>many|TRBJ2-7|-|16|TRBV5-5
TGTGCCAGCAGCATACGCTGGACACGTAACTCCTACGAGCAGTACTTC
CASSIRWTRNSYEQYF
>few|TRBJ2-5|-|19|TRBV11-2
-
CASSFYICSASRQGETQYF
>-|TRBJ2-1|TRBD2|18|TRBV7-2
TGTGCCAGCACCACTGGGGGGAGCGGGAGGAGCCTCTACAATGAGCAGTTCTTC
CASTTGGSGRSLYNEQFF
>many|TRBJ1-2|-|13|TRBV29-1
TGCAGCGGCTGGACAGCGCTTCAAGATGGCTACACCTTC
CSGWTALQDGYTF
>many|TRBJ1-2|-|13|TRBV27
TGTGCCAGCAGCTATCGGGGGGACTATGGCTACACCTTC
CASSYRGDYGYTF
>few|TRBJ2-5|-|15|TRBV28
TGTGCCAGCAGCCCCCCTTATTGGCATGGGGAGACCCAGTACTTC
CASSPPYWHGETQYF
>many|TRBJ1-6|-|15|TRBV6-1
TGTGCCAGCAGTGTACAGGGTTCCTATAATTCACCCCTCCACTTT
CASSVQGSYNSPLHF
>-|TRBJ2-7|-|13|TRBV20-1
TGCAGTGCTAGAATGGTTTCAACTTACGAGCAGTACTTC
CSARMVSTYEQYF
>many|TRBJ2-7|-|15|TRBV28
TGTGCCAGCAGTTTTTCGAGGGTGAGATCCTACGAGCAGTACTTC
CASSFSRVRSYEQYF
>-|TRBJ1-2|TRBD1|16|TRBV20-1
TGCAGTGCTAGGGGGACAGGGGAGAGCCCCAACTATGGCTACACCTTC
CSARGTGESPNYGYTF
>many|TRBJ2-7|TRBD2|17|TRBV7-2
TGTGCCAGCAGCTTAGTCGGGGCGGCTAGCGGGATGAATGAGCAGTACTTC
CASSLVGAASGMNEQYF
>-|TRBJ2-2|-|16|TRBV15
TGTGCCACCAGCAGAGGGGATGGACTAATCGCCGGGGAGCTGTTTTTT
CATSRGDGLIAGELFF